The 19 T cell receptor beta chains presented below share a single source sample, sequenced in a study of shared clonotypes between healthy human individuals. Measured with immunoSEQ multiplex PCR; TCRdb has only the in-frame clones, and not every one. The sample lists hundreds of thousands of clones, less than 85% occurring once. The sequenced material came from memory CD4+ T cells sorted from blood. Specified subset: CD45RA-negative fraction. Receptor source: a man younger than 40 in good health.

V usage is TRBV4-3 and J usage is TRBJ2-2; D is perhaps TRBD2 (6 bases). Trimming shortened V by 1 base and J by 2 bases, and 8 bases separated the two germline ends. The CDR3 has 15 amino acids. The germline gives CDR1 LGHNA, CDR2 YSLEER. CDR3 residues: CASSQGLGNTGELFF. Here the CDR3 DNA reads TGCGCCAGCAGCCAAGGACTAGGAAACACCGGGGAGCTGTTTTTT.

J is TRBJ1-2 and V is TRBV19; D gene ambiguous. Germline V CDR1 and CDR2: LNHDA, SQIVND (reference sequence). V was shortened by 3 bases and J by 8 bases, with 7 bases between the two germline ends. The CDR3 contains 11 residues. Written as DNA, the CDR3 is TGTGCCAGTAGTATCTATGAAGGCTACACCTTC. Encoded protein: CASSIYEGYTF.

This clone occurred a few times. This chain's CDR3 is CASSLGQISPAEQYF. The CDR3 DNA is TGTGCCAGCAGCTTGGGACAGATCTCTCCGGCCGAGCAGTACTTC. The V gene is TRBV5-8, the J gene TRBJ2-7; D perhaps matches TRBD1 (5 bases). The CDR3 totals 15 residues. V was cut by 0 bases and J by 6 bases, with 16 bases left in between. Germline CDR1 is SGHTS and CDR2 is YDEGEE.

The J gene is TRBJ2-7, the V gene TRBV5-1; 8 bases are shared with TRBD2. The V segment lost 0 bases and the J segment 6 bases; nucleotides outside the gene matches: 14. Germline V gene sequence: CDR1 SGHRS, CDR2 YFSETQ. The CDR3 length is 17 residues. The CDR3 DNA follows: TGCGCCAGCAGCTTGGGGCAGAGGCGGGCTAGCGGGCGCGAGCAGTACTTC. It codes for CASSLGQRRASGREQYF.

The J gene is TRBJ1-1, the V gene TRBV7-3; maybe TRBD1 (5 bases). The CDR3 loop spans 16 amino acids. Germline V gene data show CDR1 as SGHTA and CDR2 as FQGTGA. The V gene lost 4 bases and the J gene lost 1 base, with 16 bases spanning the gap. This chain's CDR3 is CASSSQPGPRNTEAFF. In DNA, the CDR3 is TGTGCCAGCAGCTCCCAGCCGGGACCACGGAACACTGAAGCTTTCTTT.

The rearrangement joins TRBV6-6 to TRBJ1-2; D is possibly TRBD1 (6 bases). Germline-derived CDR1 and CDR2 are MNHNY and SVGAGI (reference sequence). This CDR3 spans 15 amino acids. Trimming took off 6 bases at V and 0 bases at J, with 14 bases between the two ends. The CDR3: CASSPQGRTNYGYTF. The DNA of the CDR3 is TGTGCCAGCAGCCCCCAGGGGAGAACTAACTATGGCTACACCTTC.

The CDR3 DNA follows: TGTGCCTGCCAGCCGCGGGGGGTAGCCAAAAACATTCAGTACTTC. Amino acids: CACQPRGVAKNIQYF. The chain uses TRBV30 and TRBJ2-4, with 8 bases that match TRBD2. V was pared by 6 bases and J by 0 bases, with 7 bases of the junction left unmatched. This CDR3 contains 15 residues. Germline V gene lookup returns CDR1 GTSNPN and CDR2 SVGIG (reference sequence).

The J gene is TRBJ1-2, the V gene TRBV11-3; D not resolved. In germline, CDR1 is SGHNT, CDR2 YENEEA. CDR3 size: 12 residues. Trimming left V 5 bases short and J 8 bases short, with 12 bases between. CDR3 amino acids: CASSPHRRGYTF. The CDR3, as DNA: TGTGCCAGCAGCCCACACCGGAGGGGCTACACCTTC.

The chain links TRBV5-6 to TRBJ2-1; D not certain. Germline loops: CDR1 SGHDT, CDR2 YYEEEE. V was pared by 2 bases and J by 1 base, with 10 bases between. This CDR3 has 15 amino acids. CDR3 nucleotides: TGTGCCAGCAGCTTAAGGGCAAGATCCTACAATGAGCAGTTCTTC. Translating it yields CASSLRARSYNEQFF.

The chain uses TRBV5-4 and TRBJ1-1; D might be TRBD1 (6 bases). V gave up 4 bases and J gave up 3 bases, with 10 bases separating them. The CDR3 consists of 13 residues. Germline V gives CDR1 SGHNT, CDR2 YYREEE (reference sequence). The CDR3 protein is CASSPQGYTEAFF. CDR3 coding DNA: TGTGCCAGCAGCCCGCAGGGGTACACTGAAGCTTTCTTT.

This rearrangement joins TRBV7-8 to TRBJ2-7; TRBD1 might be the D (6 bases). Germline-derived CDR1 and CDR2 are SGHVS and FQNEAQ. This CDR3 has 16 amino acids. The V and J ends lost 4 bases and 3 bases respectively, with 19 bases between them. CDR3 nucleotides: TGTGCCAGCAGCTACAATATAGACAGGCGCTACTACGAGCAGTACTTC. It specifies CASSYNIDRRYYEQYF.

The chain combines TRBV14 with TRBJ2-7; a possible D gene is TRBD2 (6 bases). The germline V and J ends were trimmed by 0 bases and 0 bases, with 12 bases remaining between them. Per germline, CDR1 SGHDN and CDR2 FVKESK. The CDR3 length is 16 residues. CDR3 sequence: CASSQDAGSPSYEQYF. In DNA form, the CDR3 reads TGTGCCAGCAGCCAAGACGCCGGGAGCCCCTCCTACGAGCAGTACTTC.

This chain joins TRBV4-2 and TRBJ2-2; D perhaps matches TRBD2 (6 bases). The CDR3 length is 16 residues. Trimming shortened V by 0 bases and J by 3 bases, and 11 bases separated the two germline ends. Germline loops: CDR1 LGHNA, CDR2 YNFKEQ. This CDR3 reads CASSQDGTSYTGELFF. The CDR3 DNA follows: TGTGCCAGCAGCCAAGATGGAACTAGCTACACCGGGGAGCTGTTTTTT.

This chain uses TRBV5-4 with TRBJ1-2; tentative D call: TRBD1 (5 bases). Trimming shortened V by 0 bases and J by 8 bases, and 11 bases separated the two germline ends. Germline loops: CDR1 SGHNT, CDR2 YYREEE (reference sequence). CDR3 length equals 13 residues. CDR3 sequence reads: CASSLGTQLGYTF. DNA for the CDR3: TGTGCCAGCAGCTTGGGGACACAGCTGGGCTACACCTTC. Full variable domain (remainder filled in from reference TRBV5-4 and TRBJ1-2): ETGVTQSPTHLIKTRGQQVTLRCSSQSGHNTVSWYQQALGQGPQFIFQYYREEENGRGNFPPRFSGLQFPNYSSELNVNALELDDSALYLCASSLGTQLGYTFGSGTRLTVV.

The chain employs TRBV7-3 and TRBJ2-1; 10 bases agree with TRBD2. Germline assignment: CDR1 SGHTA and CDR2 FQGTGA. The CDR3 runs to 19 residues. V lost 6 bases to trimming and J lost 1 base; unmatched junction nucleotides: 15. The CDR3: CASRDRGLAGDCSYNEQFF. The CDR3 nucleotides are TGTGCCAGCAGGGACCGGGGGCTAGCGGGAGATTGTTCCTACAATGAGCAGTTCTTC.

CDR3 sequence (DNA): TGTGCCAGCAGCTTGGGACAGTGGATAGGCTACACCTTC. Translation gives CASSLGQWIGYTF. V is TRBV5-6 and J is TRBJ1-2; maybe TRBD1 (5 bases). The CDR3 has 13 residues. Germline values: CDR1 SGHDT, CDR2 YYEEEE. Trimming left V 0 bases short and J 8 bases short, with 11 bases between.

CDR3 residues: CASSLDRSMYEQYF. CDR3 DNA sequence: TGTGCCAGCAGCTTGGACAGGAGTATGTACGAGCAGTACTTC. The rearrangement joins TRBV5-6 to TRBJ2-7; the D gene is possibly TRBD1 (5 bases). V was shortened by 0 bases and J by 4 bases, with 11 bases between the two germline ends. Germline CDR1 and CDR2: SGHDT and YYEEEE. CDR3 length: 14 amino acids.

Only a few counts were recorded for this clone. The CDR3 nucleotides read TGTGCCAGCAGCTTGGGAAGTGCGGGGGAACTCTACGAGCAGTACTTC. Residues: CASSLGSAGELYEQYF. J is TRBJ2-7 and V is TRBV5-4; 7 bases align to TRBD2. Germline trimming cut 0 bases from V and 3 bases from J; bases unmatched to any gene: 9. The CDR3 spans 16 residues. Germline V lookup: CDR1 SGHNT, CDR2 YYREEE (reference sequence).

The V call is TRBV11-3, the J call TRBJ1-1; D ambiguous. This CDR3 has 13 residues. Germline V gene lookup returns CDR1 SGHNT and CDR2 YENEEA. V was trimmed by 2 bases and J by 1 base, leaving 5 bases between them. CDR3 in amino acids: CASSLTRNTEAFF. Here the CDR3 DNA reads TGTGCCAGCAGCTTAACAAGGAACACTGAAGCTTTCTTT.